A single sample is the source of the 10 T cell receptor beta chains below, sequenced in a study of cytotoxic CD8 clonotypes in ibrutinib-treated CLL. Method: immunoSEQ multiplex PCR; TCRdb's copy keeps in-frame clones and lacks some. In the table there are roughly 220,000 clones, 60% to 80% of which are singletons. This material consisted of PBMCs, taken after 12 months of ibrutinib treatment. All receptors come from a human donor with chronic lymphocytic leukemia.

The chain has TRBV11-3 and TRBJ2-1, with a tentative D call TRBD2 (6 bases). The germline CDR1 and CDR2 sequences are SGHNT and YENEEA. This CDR3 comprises 15 residues. The V end lost 2 bases, the J end lost 6 bases, and 14 bases lay between the germline ends. This chain's CDR3 is CASSLSNGGLNEQFF. CDR3 bases: TGTGCCAGCAGCTTATCGAATGGGGGACTCAATGAGCAGTTCTTC.

There are many counts of this clone. V is TRBV23-1 and J is TRBJ2-7, with D perhaps TRBD1 (6 bases). TRBV23-1 is flagged as an ORF with uncertain function. This CDR3 is 13 amino acids long. Trimming removed 7 bases from V and 2 bases from J, with 12 bases in between. The CDR3 DNA reads as TGCGCCAGCATGCGACAGGCCCCCTACGAGCAGTACTTC. Its translation: CASMRQAPYEQYF.

V gene TRBV6-1 combines with J gene TRBJ2-7, with D unresolved. The length of the CDR3 is 12 residues. Germline assignment: CDR1 MNHNS and CDR2 SASEGT. Deletions cut 3 bases from V and 3 bases from J, with 6 bases between. The CDR3 DNA follows: TGTGCCAGCAGTGACCGGGTCTACGAGCAGTACTTC. It yields the protein CASSDRVYEQYF.

The chain links TRBV18 to TRBJ2-3; D gene uncertain. The germline CDR1 and CDR2 sequences are KGHSH and LQKENI. This CDR3 region has 17 residues. Trimming cost V 1 base and J 0 bases, with 14 bases left between them. The CDR3 coding sequence is TGTGCCAGCTCACCACTTGGGCGGACGACTAGCACAGATACGCAGTATTTT. This encodes CASSPLGRTTSTDTQYF.

V usage is TRBV9 and J usage is TRBJ1-3, with 10 bases matching TRBD1. J was trimmed by 7 bases and V by 3 bases; bases with no gene match: 4. The germline V gene encodes CDR1 SGDLS and CDR2 YYNGEE. This CDR3 contains 14 residues. In DNA form, the CDR3 reads TGTGCCAGCAGCGAGGGGGGACAGGGGAACACCATATATTTT. Its protein is CASSEGGQGNTIYF. The full variable domain, with the rest looked up from reference TRBV9 and TRBJ1-3, is DSGVTQTPKHLITATGQRVTLRCSPRSGDLSVYWYQQSLDQGLQFLIQYYNGEERAKGNILERFSAQQFPDLHSELNLSSLELGDSALYFCASSEGGQGNTIYFGEGSWLTVV.

This chain connects TRBV7-9 to TRBJ1-2; D might be TRBD1 (6 bases). This CDR3 has 14 amino acids. Trimming stripped 6 bases from V and 6 bases from J, with 17 bases between. The V gene's germline CDR1 is SEHNR and CDR2 FQNEAQ (reference sequence). The CDR3 sequence is CASSRRTVGDGYTF. The CDR3 bases are TGTGCCAGCAGTCGTAGGACAGTTGGAGATGGCTACACCTTC.

Here the CDR3 reads CASSVTSEETQYF. As DNA, the CDR3 is TGCGCCAGCAGTGTGACTTCCGAAGAGACCCAGTACTTC. The chain carries TRBV10-2 and TRBJ2-5; D gene uncertain. Germline V gene lookup returns CDR1 WSHSY and CDR2 SAAADI. This CDR3 spans 13 amino acids. Trimming stripped 4 bases from V and 3 bases from J, with 9 bases between.

CDR3 sequence (DNA): TGTGCCAGCAGTGAATATCGGTCGGACACTGAAGCTTTCTTT. It is translated as CASSEYRSDTEAFF. J is TRBJ1-1 and V is TRBV25-1; D is unresolved. The CDR3 runs to 14 residues. Per germline, CDR1 MGHDK and CDR2 SYGVNS. V shed 0 bases and J shed 3 bases, with 8 bases lying between them.

This clone was picked up one time. This sequence joins TRBV7-3 and TRBJ2-2; D possibly corresponds to TRBD1 (6 bases). Deletions cut 3 bases from V and 6 bases from J, with 17 bases between. The germline V gene has CDR1 SGHTA and CDR2 FQGTGA. The CDR3 has 16 amino acids. CDR3 in amino acids: CASSFSGGVEAGELFF. As DNA, the CDR3 is TGTGCCAGCAGCTTTTCTGGGGGCGTCGAAGCCGGGGAGCTGTTTTTT.

The V and J genes are TRBV30 and TRBJ2-5; no reliable D call. This CDR3 has 13 residues. The V end was cut by 4 bases, the J end by 4 bases, with 13 bases between. CDR1 and CDR2 from the germline V gene are GTSNPN and SVGIG (reference sequence). Here the CDR3 reads CAWISQPGETQYF. Written as DNA, the CDR3 is TGTGCCTGGATCTCACAGCCCGGAGAGACCCAGTACTTC.